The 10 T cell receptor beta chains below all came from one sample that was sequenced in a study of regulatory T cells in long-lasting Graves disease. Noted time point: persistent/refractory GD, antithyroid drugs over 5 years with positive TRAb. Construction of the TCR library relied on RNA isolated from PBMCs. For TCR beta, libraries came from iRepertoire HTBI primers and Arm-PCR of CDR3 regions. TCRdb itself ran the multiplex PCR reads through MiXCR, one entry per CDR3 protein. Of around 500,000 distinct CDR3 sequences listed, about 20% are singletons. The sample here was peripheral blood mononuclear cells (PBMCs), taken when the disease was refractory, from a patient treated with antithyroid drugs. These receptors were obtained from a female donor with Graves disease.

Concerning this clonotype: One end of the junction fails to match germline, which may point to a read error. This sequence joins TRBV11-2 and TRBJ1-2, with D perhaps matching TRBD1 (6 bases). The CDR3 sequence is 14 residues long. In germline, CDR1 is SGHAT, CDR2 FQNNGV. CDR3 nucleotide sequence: TGTGCCAGCAGCGTAGACGCAGGGGCTCGAGGCTACACCTTC. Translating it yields CASSVDAGARGYTF. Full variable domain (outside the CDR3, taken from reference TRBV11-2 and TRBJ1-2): EAGVAQSPRYKIIEKRQSVAFWCNPISGHATLYWYQQILGQGPKLLIQFQNNGVVDDSQLPKDRFSAERLKGVDSTLKIQPAKLEDSAVYLCASSVDAGARGYTFGSGTRLTVV.

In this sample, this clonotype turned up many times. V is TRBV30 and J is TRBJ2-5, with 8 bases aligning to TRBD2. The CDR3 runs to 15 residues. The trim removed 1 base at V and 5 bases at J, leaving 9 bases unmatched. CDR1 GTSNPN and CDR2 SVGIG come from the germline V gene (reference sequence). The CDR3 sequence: CAWSAGTSTTETQYF. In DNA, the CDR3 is TGTGCCTGGAGTGCCGGGACTAGTACTACCGAGACCCAGTACTTC. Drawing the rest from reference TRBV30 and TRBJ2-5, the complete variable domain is SQTIHQWPATLVQPVGSPLSLECTVEGTSNPNLYWYRQAAGRGLQLLFYSVGIGQISSEVPQNLSASRPQDRQFILSSKKLLLSDSGFYLCAWSAGTSTTETQYFGPGTRLLVL.

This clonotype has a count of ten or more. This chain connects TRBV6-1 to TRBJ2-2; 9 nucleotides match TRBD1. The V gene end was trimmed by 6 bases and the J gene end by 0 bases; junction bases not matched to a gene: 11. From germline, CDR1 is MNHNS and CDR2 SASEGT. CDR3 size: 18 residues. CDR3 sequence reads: CASSQRKGQGSNTGELFF. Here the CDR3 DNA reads TGTGCCAGCAGCCAAAGAAAGGGACAGGGCTCGAACACCGGGGAGCTGTTTTTT.

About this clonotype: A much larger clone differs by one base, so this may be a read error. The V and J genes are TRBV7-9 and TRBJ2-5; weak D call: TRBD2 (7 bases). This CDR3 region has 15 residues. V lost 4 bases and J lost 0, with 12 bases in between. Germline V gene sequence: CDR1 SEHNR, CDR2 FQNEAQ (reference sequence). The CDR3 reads CASSSGGGDQETQYF. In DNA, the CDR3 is TGTGCCAGCAGCTCTGGAGGGGGGGACCAAGAGACCCAGTACTTC.

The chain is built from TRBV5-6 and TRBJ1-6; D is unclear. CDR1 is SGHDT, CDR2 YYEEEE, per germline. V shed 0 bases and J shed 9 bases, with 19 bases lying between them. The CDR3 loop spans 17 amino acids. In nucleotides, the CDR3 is TGTGCCAGCAGCTTGGCCGGCGGTACCTTAGTCGGTTCACCCCTCCACTTT. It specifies CASSLAGGTLVGSPLHF.

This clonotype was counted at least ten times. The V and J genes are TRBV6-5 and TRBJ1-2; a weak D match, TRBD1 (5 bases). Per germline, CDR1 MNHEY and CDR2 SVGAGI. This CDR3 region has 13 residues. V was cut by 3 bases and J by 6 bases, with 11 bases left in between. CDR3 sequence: CASSYQGLDGYTF. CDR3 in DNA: TGTGCCAGCAGTTATCAGGGTCTCGATGGCTACACCTTC.

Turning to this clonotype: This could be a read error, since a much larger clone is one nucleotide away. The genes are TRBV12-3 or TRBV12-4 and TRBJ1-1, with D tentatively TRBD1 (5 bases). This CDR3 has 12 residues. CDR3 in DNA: TGTACCAGCAGCGATGGGACCTCCGAAGCTTTCTTT. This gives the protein CTSSDGTSEAFF.

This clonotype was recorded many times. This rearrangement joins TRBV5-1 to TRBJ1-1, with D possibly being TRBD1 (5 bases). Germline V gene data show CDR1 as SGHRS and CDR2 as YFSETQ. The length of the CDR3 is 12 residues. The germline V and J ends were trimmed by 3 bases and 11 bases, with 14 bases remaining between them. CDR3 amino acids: CASSSEGLGAFF. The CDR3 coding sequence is TGCGCCAGCAGCTCTGAGGGGTTGGGGGCTTTCTTT.

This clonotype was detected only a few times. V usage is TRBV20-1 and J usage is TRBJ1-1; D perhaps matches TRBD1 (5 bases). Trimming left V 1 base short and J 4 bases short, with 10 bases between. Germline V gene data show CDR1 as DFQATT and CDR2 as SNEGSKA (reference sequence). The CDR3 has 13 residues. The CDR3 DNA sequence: TGCAGTGCTAGAGGACAGAGAGGCACTGAAGCTTTCTTT. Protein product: CSARGQRGTEAFF.

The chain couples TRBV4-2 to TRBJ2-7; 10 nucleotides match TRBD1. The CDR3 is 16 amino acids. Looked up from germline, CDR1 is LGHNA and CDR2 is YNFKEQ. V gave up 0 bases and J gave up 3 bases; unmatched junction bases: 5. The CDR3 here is CASSQEGTGEIYEQYF. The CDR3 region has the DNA TGTGCCAGCAGCCAAGAAGGGACAGGGGAAATCTACGAGCAGTACTTC.